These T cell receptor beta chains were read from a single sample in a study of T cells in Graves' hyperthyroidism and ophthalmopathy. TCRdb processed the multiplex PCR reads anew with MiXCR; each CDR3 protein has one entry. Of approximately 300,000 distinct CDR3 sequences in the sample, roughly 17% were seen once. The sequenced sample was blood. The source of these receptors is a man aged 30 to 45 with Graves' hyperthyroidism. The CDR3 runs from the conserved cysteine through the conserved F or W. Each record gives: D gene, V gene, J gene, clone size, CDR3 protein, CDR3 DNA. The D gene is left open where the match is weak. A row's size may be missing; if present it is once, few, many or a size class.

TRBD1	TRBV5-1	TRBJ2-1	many	CASSLRPGQGGIDEQFF	TGCGCCAGCAGCTTGCGACCGGGACAGGGAGGTATCGATGAGCAGTTCTTC
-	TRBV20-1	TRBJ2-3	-	CSAPSSGQSGDSQYF	TGCAGTGCTCCAAGTTCGGGACAGTCGGGGGATTCGCAGTATTTT
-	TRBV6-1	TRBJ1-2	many	CASSEALYRESGGYTF	TGTGCCAGCAGTGAAGCCCTATACAGGGAAAGTGGTGGCTACACCTTC
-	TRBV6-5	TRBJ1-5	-	CASSYSSDHDQPQHF	TGTGCCAGCAGTTACTCTTCCGACCACGATCAGCCCCAGCATTTT
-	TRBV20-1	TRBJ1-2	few	CSAIQAGFHGYTF	TGCAGTGCTATTCAGGCAGGGTTTCATGGCTACACCTTC
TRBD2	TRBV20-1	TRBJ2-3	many	CSVGLAATDTQYF	TGCAGTGTTGGACTAGCCGCCACAGATACGCAGTATTTT
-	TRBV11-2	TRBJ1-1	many	CASSRDEGDIAFF	TGTGCCAGCAGCCGGGACGAGGGGGATATCGCTTTCTTT
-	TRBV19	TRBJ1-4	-	CASSIGFQEKLFF	TGTGCCAGTAGTATAGGTTTCCAGGAAAAACTGTTTTTT
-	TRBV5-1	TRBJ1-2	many	CASSLQTGLANYGYTF	TGCGCCAGCAGCTTACAAACAGGTTTAGCTAACTATGGCTACACCTTC
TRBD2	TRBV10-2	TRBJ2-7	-	CASKKREAGEQYF	TGCGCCAGCAAAAAGCGGGAGGCCGGGGAGCAGTACTTC
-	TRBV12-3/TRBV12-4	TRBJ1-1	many	CASRLFRRGRLMNTEAFF	TGTGCCAGCCGTCTTTTTCGGCGGGGGCGTCTTATGAACACTGAAGCTTTCTTT
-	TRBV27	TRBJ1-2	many	CASSPLGGSHGYTF	TGTGCCAGCAGCCCGTTGGGGGGTAGCCATGGCTACACCTTC
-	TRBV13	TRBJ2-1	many	CASSAPSYSSYNEQFF	TGTGCCAGCAGCGCGCCTAGCTACTCCTCCTACAATGAGCAGTTCTTC
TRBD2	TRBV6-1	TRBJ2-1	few	CASRLNRLAGGLSSYNEQFF	TGTGCCAGCAGACTCAACAGACTAGCGGGAGGCCTGAGCTCCTACAATGAGCAGTTCTTC
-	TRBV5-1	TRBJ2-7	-	CASSEGPSFGHEQYF	TGCGCCAGCAGTGAGGGACCATCGTTTGGACACGAGCAGTACTTC
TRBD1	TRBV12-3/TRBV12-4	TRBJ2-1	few	CASSPLGQGYNEQFF	TGTGCCAGCAGTCCCCTGGGACAGGGCTACAATGAGCAGTTCTTC
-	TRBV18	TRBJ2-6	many	CASSLGTSGANVLTF	TGTGCCAGCAGTTTAGGAACGTCTGGGGCCAACGTCCTGACTTTC
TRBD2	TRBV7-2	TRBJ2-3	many	CASSLRRTSGDTQYF	TGTGCCAGCAGCTTACGACGGACTAGCGGAGATACGCAGTATTTT
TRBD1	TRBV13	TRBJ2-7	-	CASSLLRDRGPSGPYEQYF	TGTGCCAGCAGCTTATTGCGGGACAGGGGGCCGTCTGGCCCCTACGAGCAGTACTTC
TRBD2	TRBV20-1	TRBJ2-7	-	CSVRAGGDRDYEQYF	TGCAGTGTCAGAGCGGGAGGGGACCGGGACTACGAGCAGTACTTC
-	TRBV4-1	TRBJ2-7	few	CATSDPVSYEQYF	TGCGCCACCAGTGACCCAGTCTCCTACGAGCAGTACTTC
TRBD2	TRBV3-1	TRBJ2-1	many	CASSPAGVWYEQFF	TGTGCCAGCAGCCCGGCGGGAGTTTGGTATGAGCAGTTCTTC
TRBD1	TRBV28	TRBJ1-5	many	CASTWGTGDQPQHF	TGTGCCAGCACCTGGGGGACAGGCGATCAGCCCCAGCATTTT
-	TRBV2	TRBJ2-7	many	CASSHTGTDLYEQYF	TGTGCCAGCAGTCACACCGGGACGGACCTCTACGAGCAGTACTTC
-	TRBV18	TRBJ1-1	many	CASSPGGSTEAFF	TGTGCCAGCTCACCAGGGGGGAGCACTGAAGCTTTCTTT
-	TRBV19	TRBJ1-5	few	CASSIEYRVMGNQPQHF	TGTGCCAGTAGTATAGAGTACAGGGTGATGGGCAATCAGCCCCAGCATTTT
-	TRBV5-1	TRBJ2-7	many	CASSYRPVENEQYF	TGCGCCAGCAGCTACCGGCCCGTAGAAAACGAGCAGTACTTC
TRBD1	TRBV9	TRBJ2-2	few	CASTRTGGYDTGELFF	TGTGCCAGCACCCGGACAGGGGGGTATGACACCGGGGAGCTGTTTTTT
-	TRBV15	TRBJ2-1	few	CATSSRQGGGKFF	TGTGCCACCAGCTCCCGGCAAGGGGGGGGGAAGTTCTTC
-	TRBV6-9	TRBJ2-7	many	CASSFRQSLSYEQYF	TGTGCCAGCAGTTTCAGGCAATCTCTCTCCTACGAGCAGTACTTC
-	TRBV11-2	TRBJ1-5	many	CASSPRDARKGSNQPQHF	TGTGCCAGCAGCCCCCGGGACGCCAGGAAAGGTAGCAATCAGCCCCAGCATTTT
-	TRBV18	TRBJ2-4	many	CASSPATRRDIQYF	TGTGCCAGCTCACCAGCCACTAGAAGGGACATTCAGTACTTC
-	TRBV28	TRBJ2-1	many	CASSQGTTYNEQFF	TGTGCCAGCAGTCAGGGGACCACCTACAATGAGCAGTTCTTC
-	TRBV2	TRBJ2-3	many	CASRRSTDTQYF	TGTGCCAGTCGGAGGAGTACAGATACGCAGTATTTT
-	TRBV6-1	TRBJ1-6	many	CASNLRSGGDFWSPLHF	TGTGCCAGCAATTTACGATCCGGGGGCGATTTTTGGTCACCCCTCCACTTT
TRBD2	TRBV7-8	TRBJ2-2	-	CASSQVGAGVPGELFF	TGTGCCAGCAGCCAAGTTGGGGCGGGAGTCCCCGGGGAGCTGTTTTTT
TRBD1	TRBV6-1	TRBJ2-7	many	CASSEAGTDYEQYF	TGTGCCAGCAGTGAGGCCGGGACAGACTACGAGCAGTACTTC
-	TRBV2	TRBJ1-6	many	CASCLDSFGNSPLHF	TGTGCCAGCTGCCTGGACAGTTTCGGTAATTCACCCCTCCACTTT
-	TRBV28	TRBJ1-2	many	CASSLTNNYGYTF	TGTGCCAGCAGTTTGACTAATAACTATGGCTACACCTTC
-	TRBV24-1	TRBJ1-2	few	CATRGPGGGYTF	TGTGCCACCAGAGGACCGGGAGGGGGCTACACCTTC
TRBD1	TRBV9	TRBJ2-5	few	CASSTTGDMETQYF	TGTGCCAGCAGCACGACAGGGGATATGGAGACCCAGTACTTC
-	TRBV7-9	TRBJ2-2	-	CASSFSRTAGELFF	TGTGCCAGCAGCTTTTCCCGTACCGCCGGGGAGCTGTTTTTT
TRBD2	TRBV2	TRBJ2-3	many	CASSVAGGPGDTQYF	TGTGCCAGCAGTGTCGCGGGAGGGCCGGGAGATACGCAGTATTTT
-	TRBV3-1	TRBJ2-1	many	CASSQDWVAPYNEQFF	TGTGCCAGCAGCCAAGATTGGGTAGCCCCTTACAATGAGCAGTTCTTC
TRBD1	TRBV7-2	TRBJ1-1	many	CASSNRQGATEAFF	TGTGCCAGCAGCAACCGACAGGGGGCCACTGAAGCTTTCTTT
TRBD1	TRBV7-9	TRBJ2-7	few	CASSLGDRPEQYF	TGTGCCAGCAGCTTGGGGGACAGGCCCGAGCAGTACTTC